This paragraph covers one T cell receptor (beta chain) sequence. The record originates from a study of cytomegalovirus exposure and HLA in healthy donors. The CDR3 extends over 16 amino acids. V lost 4 bases to trimming and J lost 4 bases, with 19 bases between them. CDR1 and CDR2 from the germline V gene are SGHTA and FQGNSA. Primers for the PCR totalled 60 Vbeta and 13 Jbeta. The table came from immunoSEQ multiplex PCR; TCRdb's copy has only in-frame clones and leaves some out. The repertoire holds 20,000 to 30,000 clones, with nearly 80% as singletons. The clonotype was recovered from a male donor in good health and CMV-seronegative. The sequenced sample consisted of PBMCs. The chain employs TRBV7-2 and TRBJ1-2, with D possibly matching TRBD1 (5 bases). CDR3 region: CASSSPGHISGYGYTF. DNA of the CDR3: TGTGCCAGCAGCTCGCCTGGACACATCTCAGGCTATGGCTACACCTTC.